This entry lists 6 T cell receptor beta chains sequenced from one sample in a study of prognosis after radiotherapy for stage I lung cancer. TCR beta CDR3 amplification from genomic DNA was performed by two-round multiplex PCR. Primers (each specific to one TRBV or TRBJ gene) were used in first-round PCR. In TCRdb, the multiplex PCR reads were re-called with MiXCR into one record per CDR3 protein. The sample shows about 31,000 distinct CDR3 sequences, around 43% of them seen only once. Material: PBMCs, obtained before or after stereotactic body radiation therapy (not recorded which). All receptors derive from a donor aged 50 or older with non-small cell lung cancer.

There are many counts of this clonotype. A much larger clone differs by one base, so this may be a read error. The CDR3 DNA reads as TGTGCCAGTAGCGGACAGGGCTACGAGCAGTGCTTC. Translation gives CASSGQGYEQCF. V is TRBV19 and J is TRBJ2-7; TRBD1 matches at 8 bases. Germline assignment: CDR1 LNHDA and CDR2 SQIVND (reference sequence). This CDR3 comprises 12 residues. Looking up the rest from reference TRBV19 and TRBJ2-7 gives the full variable domain: DGGITQSPKYLFRKEGQNVTLSCEQNLNHDAMYWYRQDPGQGLRLIYYSQIVNDFQKGDIAEGYSVSREKKESFPLTVTSAQKNPTAFYLCASSGQGYEQCFGPGTRLTVT.

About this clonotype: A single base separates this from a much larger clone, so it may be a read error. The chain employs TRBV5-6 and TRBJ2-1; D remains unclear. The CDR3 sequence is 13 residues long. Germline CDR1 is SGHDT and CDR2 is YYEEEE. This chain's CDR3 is CTSRWGSYNEQFF. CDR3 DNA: TGTACCAGCAGGTGGGGATCGTACAATGAGCAGTTCTTC.

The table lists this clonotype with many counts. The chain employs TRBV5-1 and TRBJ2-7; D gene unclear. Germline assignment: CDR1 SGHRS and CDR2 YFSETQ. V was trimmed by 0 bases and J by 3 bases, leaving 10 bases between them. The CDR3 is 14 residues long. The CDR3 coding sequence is TGCGCCAGCAGCTTGGGCGATTTGGGCTACGAGCAGTACTTC. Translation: CASSLGDLGYEQYF.

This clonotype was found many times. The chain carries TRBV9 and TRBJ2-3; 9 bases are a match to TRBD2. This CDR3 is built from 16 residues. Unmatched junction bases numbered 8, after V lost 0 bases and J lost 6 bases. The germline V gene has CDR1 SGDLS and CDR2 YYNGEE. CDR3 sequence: CASSVVAGGPADTQYF. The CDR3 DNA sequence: TGTGCCAGCAGCGTAGTTGCGGGGGGGCCGGCCGATACGCAGTATTTT.

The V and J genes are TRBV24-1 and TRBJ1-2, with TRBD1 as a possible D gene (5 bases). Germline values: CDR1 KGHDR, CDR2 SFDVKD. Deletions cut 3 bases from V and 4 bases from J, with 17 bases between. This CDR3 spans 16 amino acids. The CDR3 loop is CATSDTRTGLIYGYTF. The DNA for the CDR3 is TGTGCCACCAGTGATACAAGGACGGGGCTAATCTATGGCTACACCTTC.

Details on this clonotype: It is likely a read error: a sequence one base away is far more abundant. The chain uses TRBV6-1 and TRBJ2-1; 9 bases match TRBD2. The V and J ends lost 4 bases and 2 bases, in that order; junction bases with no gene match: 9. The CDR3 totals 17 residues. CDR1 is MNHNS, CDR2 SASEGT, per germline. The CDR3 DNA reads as TGTGCCAGCAGTGTTCGCGGGAGGGGTGACCCCTACAATGAGCAGTTCTTC. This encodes CASSVRGRGDPYNEQFF.